This TCR beta chain was obtained from a study of cytomegalovirus exposure and HLA in healthy donors. Points from the study as a whole: Among the CMV-associated chains, a few were confirmed in vitro as specific for CMV antigens.

In the case of this clone: Its matching antigen is unknown.

Repertoires were generated with immunoSEQ multiplex PCR, while TCRdb's copy carries only in-frame clones and drops some. This sample has just under 150,000 clones, with about 87% found just once. This CDR3 is built from 16 residues. Germline V CDR1 and CDR2: MNHEY, SVGAGI. V trimming: 4 bases; J trimming: 2 bases; junction bases outside the gene matches: 10. Sequencing was performed on PBMCs. This receptor was identified in a man between 18 and 29 years old in good health and CMV-seropositive. The chain employs TRBV6-5 and TRBJ2-7, with 8 bases fitting TRBD2. CDR3 protein: CASSSPASGHPYEQYF. As DNA, the CDR3 is TGTGCCAGCAGTTCCCCGGCTAGCGGGCATCCCTACGAGCAGTACTTC.